Sequencing of this T cell receptor beta chain was carried out in a study of cytomegalovirus exposure and HLA in healthy donors. Regarding the study as a whole: Reports credit the classifier with highly specific, highly sensitive diagnosis of cytomegalovirus status. A later analysis linked a missense DCLRE1C variant to TCR beta V- and J-gene trimming.

As concerns this clone: What it binds is unknown.

CDR3 length equals 15 residues. V lost 7 bases to trimming and J lost 4 bases; unmatched junction nucleotides: 11. Germline CDR1 and CDR2: SGHRS and YFSETQ. Amplification used 60 Vbeta primers and 13 Jbeta primers. In the original analysis: In a later analysis, the count reached roughly 80 million unique TCR beta chains, with approximately 11 million shared. Libraries were prepared by immunoSEQ multiplex PCR; TCRdb keeps only in-frame clonotypes and omits some of them. The D gene and trimming were derived from the DNA, and the V and J assignments and clone size from that table. The sample contains 100,000 to 150,000 clones, about three quarters of which appear only once.

The TCR was taken from a woman aged 60-75 years in good health and CMV-seropositive. Sequencing was done on a sample of PBMCs. The chain is built from TRBV5-1 and TRBJ2-3; 8 nucleotides agree with TRBD2. For the CDR3, the DNA is TGCGCCAGCCGGGCCCGGGGGGGCAACTCAGATACGCAGTATTTT. Protein sequence: CASRARGGNSDTQYF.